This T cell receptor (beta chain) was captured in a study of CD8+ T cells in alopecia areata. TCR sequencing used cDNA made by reverse transcription of extracted RNA. Data came from immunoSEQ multiplex PCR; TCRdb stores just in-frame clones and leaves some out. Singletons are absent from the sample, which has just over 3,500 clones. This clone is labeled as medium-sized. The gene symbols are mouse symbols. Read coverage stops 4 residues before the CDR3 terminus; the germline J gene supplies the remainder. Additional DNA sequences in this sample encode the identical CDR3. CDR3 length: 16 residues. V lost 2 bases, J lost 0 bases, and 3 bases stayed unmatched. CDR1 and CDR2 from the germline V gene are NSHNY and SYGAGN. Cells that came from pooled cutaneous lymph nodes were sorted using CD4, CD8alpha, NKG2D, NKG2ACE and other markers.

This TCR derives from a C3H/HeJ mouse with alopecia areata. The strain's MHC haplotype is H2-k. The chain combines TRBV13-1 with TRBJ2-5; TRBD2 agrees at 10 bases. The sequenced material came from CD8+ T cells sorted from a lymph node. This CDR3 reads CASSDGTGVNQDTQYF. The sequenced CDR3 bases are TGTGCCAGCAGTGACGGGACTGGGGTGAACCAAGAC.